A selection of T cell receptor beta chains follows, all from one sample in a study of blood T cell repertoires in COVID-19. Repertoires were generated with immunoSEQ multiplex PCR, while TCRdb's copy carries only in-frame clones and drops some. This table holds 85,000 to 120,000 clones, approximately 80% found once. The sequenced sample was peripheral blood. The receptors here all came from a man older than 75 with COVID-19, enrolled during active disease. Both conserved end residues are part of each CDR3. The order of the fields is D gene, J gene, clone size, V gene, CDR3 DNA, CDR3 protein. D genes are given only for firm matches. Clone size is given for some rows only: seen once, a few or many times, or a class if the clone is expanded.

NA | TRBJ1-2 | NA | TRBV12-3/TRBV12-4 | TGTGCCAGCAGGCCGGGGGACAACTATGGCTACACCTTC | CASRPGDNYGYTF
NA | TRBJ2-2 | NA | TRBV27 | TGTGCCAGCAGTATCGGGGAAACCGGGGAGCTGTTTTTT | CASSIGETGELFF
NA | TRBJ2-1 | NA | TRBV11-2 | TGTGCCAGCAGCCTACAGGGCCCCTCCTACAATGAGCAGTTCTTC | CASSLQGPSYNEQFF
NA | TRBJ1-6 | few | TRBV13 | TGTGCCAGCAACCGCTTCAGCTCCTATAATTCACCCCTCCACTTT | CASNRFSSYNSPLHF
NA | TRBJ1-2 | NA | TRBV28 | TGTGCCAGCAGTTTTATTCGCAATTGGGCCTATGGCTACACCTTC | CASSFIRNWAYGYTF
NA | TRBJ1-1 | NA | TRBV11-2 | TGTGCCAGCAGTCCCGTCTGGACAGCTAGGGGGACTGAAGCTTTCTTT | CASSPVWTARGTEAFF
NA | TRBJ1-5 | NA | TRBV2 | TGTGCCAGCCGGTTCGTCGGTGATCAGCCCCAGCATTTT | CASRFVGDQPQHF
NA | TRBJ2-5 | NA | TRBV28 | TGTGCCAGCACCACGCCGGACTCCAAGACCCAGTACTTC | CASTTPDSKTQYF
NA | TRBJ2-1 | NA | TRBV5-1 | TGCGCCAGCAGCCCGCGAGGGGAAGCGGGCAATGAGCAGTTCTTC | CASSPRGEAGNEQFF
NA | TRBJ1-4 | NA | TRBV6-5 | TGTGCCAGCAGACTCGCGGGGGCTCGGGAAAAACTGTTTTTT | CASRLAGAREKLFF
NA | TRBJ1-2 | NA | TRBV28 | TGTGCCAGCAGGATTCAGCGGGGTCCTAACTATGGCTACACCTTC | CASRIQRGPNYGYTF
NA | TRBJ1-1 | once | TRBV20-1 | TGCAGTGCTAGTCGAGTAAACACTGAAGCTTTCTTT | CSASRVNTEAFF
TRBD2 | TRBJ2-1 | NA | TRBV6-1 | TGTGCCAGCAGTGCCCAACTAGCGGGAGCCTACAATGAGCAGTTCTTC | CASSAQLAGAYNEQFF
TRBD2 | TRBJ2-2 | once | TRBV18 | TGTGCCAGCTCACCACCCTTAGCGGGAGGGCCCGGCGGGGAGCTGTTTTTT | CASSPPLAGGPGGELFF
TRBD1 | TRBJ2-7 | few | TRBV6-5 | TGTGCCAGCAGTTTGACAGGGGGTACCTACGAGCAGTACTTC | CASSLTGGTYEQYF
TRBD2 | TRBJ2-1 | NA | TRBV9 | TGTGCCAGCAGCGTAGACGGACTAGCGGACAATGAGCAGTTCTTC | CASSVDGLADNEQFF
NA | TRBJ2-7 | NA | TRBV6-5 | TGTGCCAGCAGTTACTCTCCGGGTACCTCCTACGAGCAGTACTTC | CASSYSPGTSYEQYF
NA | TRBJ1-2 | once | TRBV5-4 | TGTGCCAGCAGCTTGGAACAGGGCCTAGGGGGCTATGGCTACACCTTC | CASSLEQGLGGYGYTF
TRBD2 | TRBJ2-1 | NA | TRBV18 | TGTGCCAGCTCACCCCAGAGACTAGCGGAGTACAATGAGCAGTTCTTC | CASSPQRLAEYNEQFF
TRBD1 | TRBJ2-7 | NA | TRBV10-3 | TGTGCCATACGTACAGGGGAAAATGCCTACGAGCAGTACTTC | CAIRTGENAYEQYF
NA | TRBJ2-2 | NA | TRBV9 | TGTGCCAGCAGCGTCAGAGACCTATCCGCGGGAACGAACACCGGGGAGCTGTTTTTT | CASSVRDLSAGTNTGELFF
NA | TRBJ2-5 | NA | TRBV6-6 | TGTGCCAGCAGCCCCTTGGGAGAAGAGACCCAGTACTTC | CASSPLGEETQYF
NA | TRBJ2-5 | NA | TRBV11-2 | TGTGCCAGCAGCACGCCCTTAAGGCAGGCGGAGACCCAGTACTTC | CASSTPLRQAETQYF
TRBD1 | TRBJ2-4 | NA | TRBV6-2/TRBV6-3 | TGTGCCAGCAGTTTATCGGACAGGGGCCACATTCAGTACTTC | CASSLSDRGHIQYF
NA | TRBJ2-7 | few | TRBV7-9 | TGTGCCAGCACCCTTATAGCCCAGGGGGAGCAGTACTTC | CASTLIAQGEQYF
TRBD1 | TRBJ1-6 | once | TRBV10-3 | TGTGCCATCAGACCGGGACAGGGAAATTCACCCCTCCACTTT | CAIRPGQGNSPLHF
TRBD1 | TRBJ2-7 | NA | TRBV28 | TGTGCCAGCAAACCGGGACAGGTGTTCTACGAGCAGTACTTC | CASKPGQVFYEQYF
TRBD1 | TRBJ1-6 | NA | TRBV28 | TGTGCCAGCAGTCAAGGACAGGGCCCACCCCTCCACTTT | CASSQGQGPPLHF
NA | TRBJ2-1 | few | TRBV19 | TGTGCCAGTAGTACTCTAGCGATGGGGGTATACAATGAGCAGTTCTTC | CASSTLAMGVYNEQFF
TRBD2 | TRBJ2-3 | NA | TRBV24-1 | TGTGCCACCAGTGATTTGGGTAGCGGGAGCACAGATACGCAGTATTTT | CATSDLGSGSTDTQYF
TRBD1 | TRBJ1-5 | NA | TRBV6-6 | TGTGCCACCGCGGGACAGCCCAATCAGCCCCAGCATTTT | CATAGQPNQPQHF
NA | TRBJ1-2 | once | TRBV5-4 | TGTGCCAGCAGCTTTTCTTCGTCGGGGTATGAGAGCTACACCTTC | CASSFSSSGYESYTF
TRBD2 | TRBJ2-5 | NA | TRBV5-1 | TGCGCCAGCAGCTTGGGACTAGCGGGAGTCAGGAGTTCAGAGACCCAGTACTTC | CASSLGLAGVRSSETQYF
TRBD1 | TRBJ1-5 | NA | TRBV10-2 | TGCGCCAGCAGTAGACAGGGTGAGCAGCCCCAGCATTTT | CASSRQGEQPQHF
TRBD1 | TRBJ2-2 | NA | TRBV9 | TGTGCCAGCAGCGTAGTGGACAGGGACACCGGGGAGCTGTTTTTT | CASSVVDRDTGELFF